Sequencing of this TCR beta chain was carried out in a study of cytomegalovirus exposure and HLA in healthy donors. The assay was immunoSEQ multiplex PCR, and TCRdb's table has in-frame clones only and misses some. The sample holds about 140,000 clones, 80% to 90% seen once. Germline assignment: CDR1 SGHAT and CDR2 FQNNGV. V shed 5 bases, J shed 0 bases, and the junction held 4 bases outside the gene matches. This CDR3 region has 15 residues. Findings and limits, study-wide: The study listed 150 to 200 cytomegalovirus-associated TCR beta chains.

As for this clone: The antigen is undetermined.

Specimen: PBMCs. This TCR derives from a woman in her 30s in good health and CMV-seronegative. J is TRBJ1-3 and V is TRBV11-2; 7 bases map to TRBD1. The CDR3 region is CASSQGGYSGNTIYF. The DNA of the CDR3 is TGTGCCAGCAGCCAGGGGGGCTACTCTGGAAACACCATATATTTT.